This section outlines one T cell receptor beta chain sequence together with its context. Antigen specificity is unknown. The data originate from a study of breast tumors, draining lymph nodes, adjacent tissues. Overall study findings and caveats: The data were judged consistent with most tumor T cells coming from lymph node and expanding in tumor. Compared with lymph nodes, tumors were less diverse; compared with nontumor tissue, more. Luminal-like breast cancer showed significantly greater tumor-nontumor repertoire similarity than basal-like breast cancer did. The lymph node origin of tumor T cells was framed as consistent with a hypothesis, not demonstrated.

MiXCR was run by TCRdb on the multiplex PCR reads, yielding one entry per CDR3 protein. There are about 100,000 distinct CDR3 sequences in the sample; over 20% occur only once, and more than 0.9% lies in the top ten. Breast cancer patients provided tissue from their axillary draining lymph nodes. The CDR3 spans 14 residues. Germline assignment: CDR1 DFQATT and CDR2 SNEGSKA (reference sequence). Trimming shortened V by 2 bases and J by 1 base, and 11 bases separated the two germline ends. The TCR comes from a female donor with breast cancer. Some clones in this sample may be carry-over from other donors' samples. Sequencing was performed on axillary lymph node tissue. The chain carries TRBV20-1 and TRBJ1-1; D is ambiguous. Here the CDR3 DNA reads TGCAGTGCTAGACGGACGGGTCGGAACACTGAAGCTTTCTTT. It yields the protein CSARRTGRNTEAFF.